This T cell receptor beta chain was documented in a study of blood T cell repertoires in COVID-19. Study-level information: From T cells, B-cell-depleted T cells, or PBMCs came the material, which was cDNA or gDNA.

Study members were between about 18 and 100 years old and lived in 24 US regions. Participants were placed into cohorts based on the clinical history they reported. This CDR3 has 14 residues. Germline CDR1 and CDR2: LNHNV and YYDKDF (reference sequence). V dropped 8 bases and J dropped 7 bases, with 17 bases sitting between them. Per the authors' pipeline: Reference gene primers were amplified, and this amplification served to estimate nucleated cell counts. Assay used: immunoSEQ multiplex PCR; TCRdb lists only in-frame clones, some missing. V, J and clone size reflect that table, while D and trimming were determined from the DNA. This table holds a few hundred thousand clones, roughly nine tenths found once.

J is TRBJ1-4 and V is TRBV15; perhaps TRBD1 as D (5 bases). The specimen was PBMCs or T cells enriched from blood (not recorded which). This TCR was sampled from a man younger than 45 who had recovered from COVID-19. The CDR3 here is CATGGEVGGEKLFF. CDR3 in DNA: TGTGCCACCGGAGGAGAAGTGGGGGGTGAAAAACTGTTTTTT.